These 32 T cell receptor beta chains originate from one sample sequenced in a study of early T cells in non-severe SARS-CoV-2 infection. TCRdb itself ran the 5' RACE reads through MiXCR, one entry per CDR3 protein. This sample has around 62,000 distinct CDR3 sequences, with 9.5% to 15% found just once. Sequenced: whole blood. These receptors all stem from an adult who was a healthcare worker with PCR-confirmed SARS-CoV-2 infection or an uninfected control (not recorded which).

In this sample, this clonotype turned up a few times. V usage is TRBV7-6 and J usage is TRBJ1-6; 7 bases are shared with TRBD1. The CDR3 has 14 residues. Germline V gene lookup returns CDR1 SGHVS and CDR2 FNYEAQ. V lost 2 bases to trimming and J lost 6 bases; unmatched junction nucleotides: 1. Here the CDR3 reads CASSLRDSNSPLHF. The CDR3 DNA is TGTGCCAGCAGCTTACGGGACAGTAATTCACCCCTCCACTTT.

This clonotype was detected many times. The chain has TRBV5-1 and TRBJ2-7; D assignment may be TRBD1 or TRBD2 (5 bases each). Germline values: CDR1 SGHRS, CDR2 YFSETQ. The CDR3 consists of 15 residues. Deletions cut 2 bases from V and 2 bases from J, with 14 bases between. CDR3 DNA: TGCGCCAGCAGCTTCGGGGCGGGCCCTACCTACGAGCAGTACTTC. This codes for CASSFGAGPTYEQYF.

This clonotype has a handful of counts. This rearrangement joins TRBV28 to TRBJ1-2; D is undetermined. Per the germline V gene, CDR1 is MDHEN and CDR2 is SYDVKM. Trimming left V 2 bases short and J 4 bases short, with 11 bases between. The CDR3 length is 14 residues. Written as DNA, the CDR3 is TGTGCCAGCAGTTTAAGTCAGTTCGGCTATGGCTACACCTTC. Residues: CASSLSQFGYGYTF.

This clonotype was counted ten times or more. The chain has TRBV20-1 and TRBJ1-1; D gene uncertain. The CDR3 is 12 residues long. Germline assignment: CDR1 DFQATT and CDR2 SNEGSKA (reference sequence). V dropped 5 bases and J dropped 0 bases, with 7 bases sitting between them. The CDR3 DNA follows: TGCAGTGCTGCCACAGTGAACACTGAAGCTTTCTTT. Translating it yields CSAATVNTEAFF.

This sequence joins TRBV7-6 and TRBJ2-3; 8 bases line up with TRBD2. Germline V gene lookup returns CDR1 SGHVS and CDR2 FNYEAQ. This CDR3 region has 15 residues. V trimming: 5 bases; J trimming: 5 bases; junction bases outside the gene matches: 9. CDR3 in DNA: TGTGCCAGCAGCGGAGGAGCGGGAGTTGGAGATACGCAGTATTTT. Protein product: CASSGGAGVGDTQYF.

This clonotype counts as medium-sized. The gene calls are TRBV21-1 and TRBJ2-5; TRBD1, the table's D call, was not compared with the DNA. TRBV21-1 counts as a pseudogene. The CDR3 consists of 16 residues. CDR3 sequence (DNA): TGTGCCAGCATAGGACCCAGGGGGTCTTATCAAGAGACCCAGTACTTC. It is translated as CASIGPRGSYQETQYF.

This clonotype has a handful of counts. This chain connects TRBV12-3 or TRBV12-4 to TRBJ2-7; 7 nucleotides align to TRBD2. Trimming cost V 6 bases and J 9 bases; bases outside gene matches: 17. The CDR3 runs to 15 residues. CDR3 protein: CASSEGLPLTNGQYF. The CDR3 region has the DNA TGTGCCAGCAGCGAGGGACTACCGCTCACCAATGGGCAGTACTTC.

The chain combines TRBV10-1 with TRBJ2-1; TRBD2 matches at 8 bases. With V trimmed by 9 bases and J by 4 bases, 5 bases remained unmatched. CDR1 is WNHNN and CDR2 is SYGVQD in the germline V gene (reference sequence). This CDR3 region has 13 residues. The CDR3 is CASLAGEYNEQFF. The CDR3 coding sequence is TGCGCCAGTCTAGCGGGCGAGTACAATGAGCAGTTCTTC.

The chain employs TRBV2 and TRBJ2-1, with D maybe TRBD2 (5 bases). The V gene lost 6 bases and the J gene lost 8 bases, with 11 bases spanning the gap. Germline V gene sequence: CDR1 SNHLY, CDR2 FYNNEI. This CDR3 has 12 amino acids. CDR3 sequence (DNA): TGTGCCAGCAGGAGAGGGTGGGATGAGCAGTTCTTC. Its translation: CASRRGWDEQFF.

This clonotype occurred many times. V usage is TRBV6-5 and J usage is TRBJ2-1; 7 bases agree with TRBD2. Germline lookup yields CDR1 MNHEY and CDR2 SVGAGI. The V segment lost 6 bases and the J segment 7 bases; nucleotides outside the gene matches: 12. The CDR3 spans 15 residues. The CDR3 DNA reads as TGTGCCAGCAGAGGGTTCAGCGGGAAGAGGAATGAGCAGTTCTTC. Translating it yields CASRGFSGKRNEQFF.

This clonotype has at least ten counts. The chain has TRBV29-1 and TRBJ2-7, with unresolved D. The CDR3 extends over 14 amino acids. V lost 1 base and J lost 2, with 12 bases in between. CDR1 SQVTM and CDR2 ANQGSEA come from the germline V gene. DNA of the CDR3: TGCAGCGTTGAAGGGGTGGAGCGCCCCTACGAGCAGTACTTC. Translating it yields CSVEGVERPYEQYF.

The V gene is TRBV9, the J gene TRBJ2-3; D may be TRBD1 (5 bases). The CDR3 runs to 14 residues. CDR1 SGDLS and CDR2 YYNGEE come from the germline V gene. With 2 bases removed from V and 4 bases from J, the gap between germline ends came to 11 bases. For the CDR3, the DNA is TGTGCCAGCAGCGTCAGGGTGTCGTCAGATACGCAGTATTTT. Its translation is CASSVRVSSDTQYF. Supplemented by reference TRBV9 and TRBJ2-3, the full variable domain reads DSGVTQTPKHLITATGQRVTLRCSPRSGDLSVYWYQQSLDQGLQFLIQYYNGEERAKGNILERFSAQQFPDLHSELNLSSLELGDSALYFCASSVRVSSDTQYFGPGTRLTVL.

This clonotype was seen ten or more times. The CDR3 region has the DNA TGCAGTGCTAGAGATCTTGACGGCACCCAAGAGACCCAGTACTTC. It is translated as CSARDLDGTQETQYF. V is TRBV20-1 and J is TRBJ2-5; D gene ambiguous. CDR3 size: 15 residues. Germline-derived CDR1 and CDR2 are DFQATT and SNEGSKA (reference sequence). Trimming removed 0 bases from V and 1 base from J, with 12 bases in between.

This clonotype was found a few times. The rearrangement joins TRBV28 to TRBJ1-1, with 8 bases fitting TRBD1. The CDR3 has 15 amino acids. Germline loops: CDR1 MDHEN, CDR2 SYDVKM. Germline trimming cut 2 bases from V and 5 bases from J; bases unmatched to any gene: 7. CDR3 coding DNA: TGTGCCAGCAGTTTACCCGGGACAGGTGGGACTGAAGCTTTCTTT. Its protein is CASSLPGTGGTEAFF.

This clonotype has a count of ten or more. This chain connects TRBV11-2 to TRBJ2-1; D perhaps matches TRBD2 (5 bases). This CDR3 comprises 15 residues. Trimming took off 0 bases at V and 0 bases at J, with 6 bases between the two ends. Germline V lookup: CDR1 SGHAT, CDR2 FQNNGV. The CDR3 DNA follows: TGTGCCAGCAGCTTAGAGGGGAGCTCCTACAATGAGCAGTTCTTC. Its protein is CASSLEGSSYNEQFF.

Many counts were recorded for this clonotype. This rearrangement joins TRBV7-2 to TRBJ1-5, with D possibly matching TRBD1 (5 bases). This CDR3 is built from 15 residues. V shed 5 bases and J shed 5 bases, with 16 bases lying between them. Germline V lookup: CDR1 SGHTA, CDR2 FQGNSA. Here the CDR3 reads CASSAQMGGHQPQHF. The CDR3 DNA reads as TGTGCCAGCAGCGCCCAAATGGGGGGTCATCAGCCCCAGCATTTT.

There are a few counts of this clonotype. The rearrangement links TRBV20-1 to TRBJ2-1; 8 bases are shared with TRBD2. Losses at the gene ends were 8 bases for V and 4 bases for J; bases not matched to a gene: 7. Germline CDR1 DFQATT, CDR2 SNEGSKA (reference sequence). The CDR3 is 13 amino acids. For the CDR3, the DNA is TGCAGTTCCAGCGGGGGTCCTTACAATGAGCAGTTCTTC. This translates into CSSSGGPYNEQFF.

The chain has TRBV7-8 and TRBJ2-6, with TRBD2 identical over 8 bases. The CDR3 runs to 15 residues. The germline V gene encodes CDR1 SGHVS and CDR2 FQNEAQ. The ends lost 5 bases at V and 4 bases at J; junction bases unmatched: 4. The CDR3 DNA follows: TGTGCCAGCAGCCCGGGAGGGGTGGGGGCCAACGTCCTGACTTTC. Protein sequence: CASSPGGVGANVLTF. The full variable domain, in which reference TRBV7-8 and TRBJ2-6 provide the parts outside the CDR3, is GAGVSQSPRYKVAKRGQDVALRCDPISGHVSLFWYQQALGQGPEFLTYFQNEAQLDKSGLPSDRFFAERPEGSVSTLKIQRTQQEDSAVYLCASSPGGVGANVLTFGAGSRLTVL.

This clonotype was detected once. This chain uses TRBV10-3 with TRBJ1-1; 8 bases match TRBD1. CDR1 is ENHRY and CDR2 is SYGVKD in the germline V gene. Trimming removed 4 bases from V and 2 bases from J; junction bases left unmatched: 3. The CDR3 totals 14 residues. The CDR3 DNA follows: TGTGCCATCAGTGGACAGGGGAGAAACACTGAAGCTTTCTTT. Its protein is CAISGQGRNTEAFF.

The chain recombines TRBV28 with TRBJ2-1; TRBD2 is a possible D gene (5 bases). There are 14 residues in the CDR3. V lost 5 bases and J lost 7, with 15 bases in between. Germline lookup yields CDR1 MDHEN and CDR2 SYDVKM. The chain's CDR3 is CASSIPTTWNEQFF. CDR3 sequence (DNA): TGTGCCAGCAGTATCCCGACTACGTGGAATGAGCAGTTCTTC.

This clonotype has at least ten counts. The chain carries TRBV24-1 and TRBJ1-2; possibly TRBD1 for D (5 bases). Trimming removed 2 bases from V and 7 bases from J, with 13 bases in between. The V gene's germline CDR1 is KGHDR and CDR2 SFDVKD. CDR3 length equals 14 residues. This CDR3 reads CATSDSSREGGYTF. The CDR3 nucleotides are TGTGCCACCAGTGATTCTTCCAGGGAGGGTGGCTACACCTTC.

This clonotype has ten or more counts. The V and J genes are TRBV3-1 and TRBJ1-2; D might be TRBD1 (6 bases). Germline loops: CDR1 LGHDT, CDR2 YNNKEL (reference sequence). The CDR3 extends over 14 amino acids. V lost 3 bases, J lost 8 bases, and 16 bases lay in between. This chain's CDR3 is CASSHTGYSEGYTF. The CDR3 nucleotides are TGTGCCAGCAGCCATACAGGGTACTCAGAGGGCTACACCTTC.

This clonotype is deemed medium-sized. The genes are TRBV20-1 and TRBJ2-1; 10 bases match TRBD2. Germline V gene sequence: CDR1 DFQATT, CDR2 SNEGSKA (reference sequence). This CDR3 spans 14 amino acids. V lost 6 bases and J lost 4; bases outside the gene matches: 6. The CDR3 DNA sequence: TGCAGTGCGTCCGGGACTAGCGATTACAATGAGCAGTTCTTC. Translation: CSASGTSDYNEQFF.

CDR3 nucleotides: TGTGCCAGCAGCCCCCCGGGACAGGGGGCCTACGAGCAGTACTTC. This encodes CASSPPGQGAYEQYF. The genes are TRBV28 and TRBJ2-7; 11 bases align to TRBD1. The CDR3 runs 15 residues. J was trimmed by 2 bases and V by 6 bases; bases with no gene match: 6. Germline V gives CDR1 MDHEN, CDR2 SYDVKM.

This clonotype was seen repeatedly, ten times or more. The V and J genes are TRBV5-4 and TRBJ2-3; 12 nucleotides match TRBD2. Unmatched junction bases numbered 5, after V lost 4 bases and J lost 2 bases. CDR3 length: 16 amino acids. The germline V gene has CDR1 SGHNT and CDR2 YYREEE (reference sequence). The DNA of the CDR3 is TGTGCCAGCAGCACCCGGACTAGCGGGGCCACAGATACGCAGTATTTT. It encodes CASSTRTSGATDTQYF.

The chain is built from TRBV11-2 and TRBJ2-4, with TRBD1 identical over 7 bases. There are 16 residues in the CDR3. J gave up 0 bases and V 5 bases, and 7 bases lay outside the gene matches. Germline V gene lookup returns CDR1 SGHAT and CDR2 FQNNGV. In nucleotides, the CDR3 is TGTGCCAGCAGCCCCGGGACAGCCCTAGCCAAAAACATTCAGTACTTC. Amino acid sequence: CASSPGTALAKNIQYF. Using reference TRBV11-2 and TRBJ2-4 for the parts outside the CDR3, the full variable domain is EAGVAQSPRYKIIEKRQSVAFWCNPISGHATLYWYQQILGQGPKLLIQFQNNGVVDDSQLPKDRFSAERLKGVDSTLKIQPAKLEDSAVYLCASSPGTALAKNIQYFGAGTRLSVL.

This clonotype was recorded at least ten times. The chain uses TRBV10-3 and TRBJ2-7, with D unclear. Trimming removed 4 bases from V and 2 bases from J, with 9 bases in between. CDR1 ENHRY and CDR2 SYGVKD come from the germline V gene. CDR3 size: 13 residues. CDR3 amino acids: CAISGNFTYEQYF. As DNA, the CDR3 is TGTGCCATCAGTGGGAACTTCACCTACGAGCAGTACTTC.

The rearrangement uses TRBV7-8 and TRBJ2-1; no definite D call. The CDR3 sequence is 12 residues long. Germline V gives CDR1 SGHVS, CDR2 FQNEAQ. V lost 1 base and J 7 bases, leaving 5 bases between the germline ends. CDR3 bases: TGTGCCAGCAGCTTAGTTATGAATGAGCAGTTCTTC. Its translation is CASSLVMNEQFF.

In its sample, this clonotype was seen many times. V and J are TRBV5-1 and TRBJ2-3; 10 bases agree with TRBD2. The CDR3 has 15 amino acids. The trim removed 4 bases at V and 6 bases at J, leaving 8 bases unmatched. Germline CDR1 reads SGHRS; CDR2 reads YFSETQ. The CDR3 loop is CASSISGRAFDTQYF. The CDR3 coding sequence is TGCGCCAGCAGCATAAGCGGGAGGGCCTTTGATACGCAGTATTTT.

The chain employs TRBV29-1 and TRBJ2-1; maybe TRBD2 (6 bases). CDR1 is SQVTM, CDR2 ANQGSEA, per germline. CDR3 length equals 12 residues. Trimming stripped 7 bases from V and 7 bases from J, with 14 bases between. DNA for the CDR3: TGCAGCGCACAACTAGCTAGGAATGAGCAGTTCTTC. This translates into CSAQLARNEQFF.

This chain connects TRBV5-1 to TRBJ2-3; 14 nucleotides match TRBD2. The CDR3 spans 18 residues. Germline V gives CDR1 SGHRS, CDR2 YFSETQ. V dropped 3 bases and J dropped 1; count of bases not matched to a gene: 7. For the CDR3, the DNA is TGCGCCAGCAGCTCCCAGGGACTAGCGGGAGTTGGCACAGATACGCAGTATTTT. Translating gives CASSSQGLAGVGTDTQYF.

This clonotype was counted only a few times. The chain links TRBV7-3 to TRBJ2-1; D gene uncertain. The CDR3 has 15 amino acids. From germline, CDR1 is SGHTA and CDR2 FQGTGA. The V and J ends lost 5 bases and 0 bases respectively, with 11 bases between them. The CDR3 sequence: CASSDVASSYNEQFF. CDR3 nucleotide sequence: TGTGCCAGCAGCGACGTGGCAAGCTCCTACAATGAGCAGTTCTTC.